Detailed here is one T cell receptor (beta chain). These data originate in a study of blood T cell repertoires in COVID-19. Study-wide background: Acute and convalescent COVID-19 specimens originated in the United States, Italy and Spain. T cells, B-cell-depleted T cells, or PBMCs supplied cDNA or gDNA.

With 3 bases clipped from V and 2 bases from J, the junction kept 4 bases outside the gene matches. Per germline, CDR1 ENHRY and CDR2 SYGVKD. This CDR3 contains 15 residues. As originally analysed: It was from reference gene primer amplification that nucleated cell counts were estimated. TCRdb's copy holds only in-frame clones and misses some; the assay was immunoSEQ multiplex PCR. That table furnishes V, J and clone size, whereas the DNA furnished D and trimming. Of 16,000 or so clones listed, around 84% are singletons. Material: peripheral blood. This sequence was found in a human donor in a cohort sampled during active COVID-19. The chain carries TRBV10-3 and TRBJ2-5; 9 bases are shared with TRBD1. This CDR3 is CAISDLGQGQETQYF. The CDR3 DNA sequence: TGTGCCATCAGTGACTTGGGACAGGGACAAGAGACCCAGTACTTC.